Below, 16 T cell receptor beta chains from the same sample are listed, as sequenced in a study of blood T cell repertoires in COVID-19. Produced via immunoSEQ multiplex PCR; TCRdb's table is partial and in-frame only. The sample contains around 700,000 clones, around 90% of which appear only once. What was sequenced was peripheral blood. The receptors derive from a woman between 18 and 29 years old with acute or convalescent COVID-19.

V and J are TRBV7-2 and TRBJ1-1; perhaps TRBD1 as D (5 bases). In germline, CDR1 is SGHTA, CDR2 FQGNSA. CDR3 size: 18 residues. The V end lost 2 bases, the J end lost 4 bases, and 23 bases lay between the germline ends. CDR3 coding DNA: TGTGCCAGCAGCTTAATACAGGCTCTGCTCCCGAAATTCACTGAAGCTTTCTTT. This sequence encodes CASSLIQALLPKFTEAFF.

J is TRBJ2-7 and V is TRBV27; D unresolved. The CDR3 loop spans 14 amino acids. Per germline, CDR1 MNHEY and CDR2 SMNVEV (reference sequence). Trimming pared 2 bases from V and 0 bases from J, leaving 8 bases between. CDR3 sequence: CASSLGLSSYEQYF. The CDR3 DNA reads TGTGCCAGCAGTTTAGGTCTGAGCTCCTACGAGCAGTACTTC.

CDR3: CASSLGTGSSGYTF. The CDR3 nucleotides are TGTGCCAGCAGTTTAGGGACAGGGTCCTCTGGCTACACCTTC. The chain joins TRBV6-5 to TRBJ1-2, with 9 bases fitting TRBD1. Germline CDR1 and CDR2: MNHEY and SVGAGI. This CDR3 contains 14 residues. Losses at the gene ends were 4 bases for V and 7 bases for J; bases not matched to a gene: 7.

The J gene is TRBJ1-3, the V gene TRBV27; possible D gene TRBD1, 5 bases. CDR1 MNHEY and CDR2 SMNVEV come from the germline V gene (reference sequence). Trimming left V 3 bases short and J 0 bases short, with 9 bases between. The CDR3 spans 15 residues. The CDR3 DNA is TGTGCCAGCAGTTTTACAGGTACCTCTGGAAACACCATATATTTT. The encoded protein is CASSFTGTSGNTIYF.

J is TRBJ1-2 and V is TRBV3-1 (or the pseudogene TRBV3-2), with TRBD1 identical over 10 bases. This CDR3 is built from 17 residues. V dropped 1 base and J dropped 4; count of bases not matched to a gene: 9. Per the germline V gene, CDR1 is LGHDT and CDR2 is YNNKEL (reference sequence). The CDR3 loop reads CASSQVRQGARGYGYTF. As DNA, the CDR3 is TGTGCCAGCAGCCAAGTCCGACAGGGGGCGCGAGGCTATGGCTACACCTTC.

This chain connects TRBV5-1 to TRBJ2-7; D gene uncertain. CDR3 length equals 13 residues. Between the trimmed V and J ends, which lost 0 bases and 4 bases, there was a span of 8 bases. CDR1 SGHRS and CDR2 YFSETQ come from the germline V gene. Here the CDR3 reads CASSLGADYEQYF. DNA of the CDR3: TGCGCCAGCAGCTTGGGGGCAGATTACGAGCAGTACTTC.

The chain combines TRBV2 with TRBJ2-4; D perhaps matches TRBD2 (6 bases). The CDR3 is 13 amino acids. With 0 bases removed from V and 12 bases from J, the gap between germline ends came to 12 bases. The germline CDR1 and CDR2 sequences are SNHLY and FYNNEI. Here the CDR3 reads CASSEAWRDCQYF. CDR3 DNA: TGTGCCAGCAGTGAAGCTTGGAGGGATTGTCAGTACTTC.

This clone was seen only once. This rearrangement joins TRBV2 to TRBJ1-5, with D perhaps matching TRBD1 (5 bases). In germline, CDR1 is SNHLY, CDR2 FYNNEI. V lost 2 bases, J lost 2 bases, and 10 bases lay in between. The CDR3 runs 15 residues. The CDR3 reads CASSEWGRGNQPQHF. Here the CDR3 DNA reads TGTGCCAGCAGTGAATGGGGCAGGGGCAATCAGCCCCAGCATTTT.

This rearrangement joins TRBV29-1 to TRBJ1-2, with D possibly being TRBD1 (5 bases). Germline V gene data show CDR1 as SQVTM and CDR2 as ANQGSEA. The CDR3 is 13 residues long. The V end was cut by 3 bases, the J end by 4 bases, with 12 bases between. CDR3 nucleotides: TGCAGCGTTGATGTAGGAGGGGTCTATGGCTACACCTTC. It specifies CSVDVGGVYGYTF.

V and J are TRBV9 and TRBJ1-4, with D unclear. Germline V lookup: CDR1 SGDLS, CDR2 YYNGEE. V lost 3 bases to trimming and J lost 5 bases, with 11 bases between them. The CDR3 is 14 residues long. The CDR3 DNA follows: TGTGCCAGCAGCGGAACAGACGCCAATGAAAAACTGTTTTTT. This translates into CASSGTDANEKLFF.

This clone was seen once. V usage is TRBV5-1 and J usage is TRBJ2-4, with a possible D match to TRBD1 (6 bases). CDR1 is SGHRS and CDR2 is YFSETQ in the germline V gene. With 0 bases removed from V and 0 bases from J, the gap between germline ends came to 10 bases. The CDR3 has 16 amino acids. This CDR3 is CASSLDRETAKNIQYF. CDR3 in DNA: TGCGCCAGCAGCTTGGACAGGGAAACAGCCAAAAACATTCAGTACTTC. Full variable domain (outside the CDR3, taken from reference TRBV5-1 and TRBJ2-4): KAGVTQTPRYLIKTRGQQVTLSCSPISGHRSVSWYQQTPGQGLQFLFEYFSETQRNKGNFPGRFSGRQFSNSRSEMNVSTLELGDSALYLCASSLDRETAKNIQYFGAGTRLSVL.

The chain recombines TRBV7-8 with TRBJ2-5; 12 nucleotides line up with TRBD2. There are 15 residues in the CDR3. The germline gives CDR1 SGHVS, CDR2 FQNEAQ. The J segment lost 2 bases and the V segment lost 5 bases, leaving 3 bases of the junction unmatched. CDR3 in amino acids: CASSPLAGGQETQYF. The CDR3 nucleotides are TGTGCCAGCAGCCCACTAGCGGGGGGACAAGAGACCCAGTACTTC.

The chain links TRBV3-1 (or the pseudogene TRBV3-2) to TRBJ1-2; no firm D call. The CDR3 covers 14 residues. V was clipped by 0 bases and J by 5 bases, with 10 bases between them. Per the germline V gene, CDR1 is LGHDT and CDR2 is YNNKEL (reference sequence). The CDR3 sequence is CASSQDSRGYGYTF. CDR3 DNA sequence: TGTGCCAGCAGCCAAGATAGCCGGGGATATGGCTACACCTTC.

The CDR3 DNA sequence: TGTGCCAGCAGCTTCGAAAGGGGAATTAATTCACCCCTCCACTTT. The encoded protein is CASSFERGINSPLHF. This chain uses TRBV5-6 with TRBJ1-6; the D gene is possibly TRBD1 (5 bases). Germline assignment: CDR1 SGHDT and CDR2 YYEEEE. Trimming left V 2 bases short and J 6 bases short, with 12 bases between. This CDR3 comprises 15 residues.

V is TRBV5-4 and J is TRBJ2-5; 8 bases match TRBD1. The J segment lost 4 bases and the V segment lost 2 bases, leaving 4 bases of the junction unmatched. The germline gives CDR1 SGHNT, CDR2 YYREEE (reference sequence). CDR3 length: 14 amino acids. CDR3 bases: TGTGCCAGCAGCTTCTCAGGGGGCTTAGAGACCCAGTACTTC. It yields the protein CASSFSGGLETQYF.

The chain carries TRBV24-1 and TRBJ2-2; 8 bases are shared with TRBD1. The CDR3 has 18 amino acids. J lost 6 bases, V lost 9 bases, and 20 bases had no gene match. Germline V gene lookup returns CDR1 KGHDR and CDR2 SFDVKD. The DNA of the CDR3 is TGTGCCACCGGCAGCTATCCCCGGGACAGGAGCCAGTCCGGGGAGCTGTTTTTT. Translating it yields CATGSYPRDRSQSGELFF.